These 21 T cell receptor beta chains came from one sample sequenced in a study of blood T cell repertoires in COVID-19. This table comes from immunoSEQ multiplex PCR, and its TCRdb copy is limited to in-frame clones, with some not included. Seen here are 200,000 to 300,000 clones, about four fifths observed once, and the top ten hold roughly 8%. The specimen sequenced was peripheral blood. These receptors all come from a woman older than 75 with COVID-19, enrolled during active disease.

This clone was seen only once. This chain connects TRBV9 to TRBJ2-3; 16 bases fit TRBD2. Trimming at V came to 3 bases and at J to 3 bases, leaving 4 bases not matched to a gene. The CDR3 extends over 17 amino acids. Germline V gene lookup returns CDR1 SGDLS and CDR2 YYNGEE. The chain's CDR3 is CASSAGLAGGPTDTQYF. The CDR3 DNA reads TGTGCCAGCAGCGCGGGACTAGCGGGAGGGCCGACAGATACGCAGTATTTT.

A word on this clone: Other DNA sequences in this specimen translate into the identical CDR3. The CDR3 sequence: CATSRDIANYEQYF. Here the CDR3 DNA reads TGTGCCACCAGCAGAGATATCGCTAACTACGAGCAGTACTTC. This chain uses TRBV15 with TRBJ2-7; D is uncertain. CDR1 LNHNV and CDR2 YYDKDF come from the germline V gene (reference sequence). Deletions cut 0 bases from V and 3 bases from J, with 9 bases between. The CDR3 is 14 amino acids.

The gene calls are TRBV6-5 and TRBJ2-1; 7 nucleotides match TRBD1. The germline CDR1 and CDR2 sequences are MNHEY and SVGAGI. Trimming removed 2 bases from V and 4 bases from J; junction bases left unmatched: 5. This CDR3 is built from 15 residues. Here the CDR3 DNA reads TGTGCCAGCAGTTACCGAGACAGGGTTTACAATGAGCAGTTCTTC. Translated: CASSYRDRVYNEQFF.

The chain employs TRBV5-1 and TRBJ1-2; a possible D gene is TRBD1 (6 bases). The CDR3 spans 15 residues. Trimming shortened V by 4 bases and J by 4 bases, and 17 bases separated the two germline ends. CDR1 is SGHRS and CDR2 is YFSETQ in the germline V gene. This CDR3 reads CASSRGQQAAYGYTF. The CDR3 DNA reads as TGCGCCAGCAGCCGAGGACAGCAGGCAGCCTATGGCTACACCTTC.

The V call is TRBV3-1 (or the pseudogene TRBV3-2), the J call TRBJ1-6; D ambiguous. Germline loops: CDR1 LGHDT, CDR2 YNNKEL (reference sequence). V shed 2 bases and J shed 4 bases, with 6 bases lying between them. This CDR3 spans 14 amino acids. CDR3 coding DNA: TGTGCCAGCAGCCAACCGCAGTATAATTCACCCCTCCACTTT. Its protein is CASSQPQYNSPLHF.

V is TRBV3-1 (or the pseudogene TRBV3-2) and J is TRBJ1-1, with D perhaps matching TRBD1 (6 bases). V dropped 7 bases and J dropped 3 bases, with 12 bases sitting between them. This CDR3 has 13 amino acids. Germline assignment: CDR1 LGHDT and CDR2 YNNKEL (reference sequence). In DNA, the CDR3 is TGTGCCAGCACCTGGGGGCTAGACACTGAAGCTTTCTTT. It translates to CASTWGLDTEAFF.

Written as DNA, the CDR3 is TGTGCCTGGGGCCGGGACAGGGGGAACTATGGCTACACCTTC. This sequence encodes CAWGRDRGNYGYTF. The chain uses TRBV30 and TRBJ1-2; 11 positions agree with TRBD1. This CDR3 comprises 14 residues. Germline V lookup: CDR1 GTSNPN, CDR2 SVGIG (reference sequence). Trimming cost V 5 bases and J 2 bases; bases outside gene matches: 4. The full variable domain, completed using reference TRBV30 and TRBJ1-2, is SQTIHQWPATLVQPVGSPLSLECTVEGTSNPNLYWYRQAAGRGLQLLFYSVGIGQISSEVPQNLSASRPQDRQFILSSKKLLLSDSGFYLCAWGRDRGNYGYTFGSGTRLTVV.

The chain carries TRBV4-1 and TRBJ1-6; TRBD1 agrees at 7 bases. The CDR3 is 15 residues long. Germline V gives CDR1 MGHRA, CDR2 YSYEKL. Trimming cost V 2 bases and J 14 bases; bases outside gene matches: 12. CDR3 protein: CASSQRTGLKFSLHF. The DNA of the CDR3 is TGCGCCAGCAGCCAAAGGACAGGCTTAAAGTTCTCCCTCCACTTT.

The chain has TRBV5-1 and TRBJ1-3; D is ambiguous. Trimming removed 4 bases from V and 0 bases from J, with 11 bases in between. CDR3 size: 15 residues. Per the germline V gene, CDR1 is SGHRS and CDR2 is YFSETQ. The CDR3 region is CASSPDIISGNTIYF. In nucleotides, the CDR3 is TGCGCCAGCAGCCCAGACATAATCTCTGGAAACACCATATATTTT.

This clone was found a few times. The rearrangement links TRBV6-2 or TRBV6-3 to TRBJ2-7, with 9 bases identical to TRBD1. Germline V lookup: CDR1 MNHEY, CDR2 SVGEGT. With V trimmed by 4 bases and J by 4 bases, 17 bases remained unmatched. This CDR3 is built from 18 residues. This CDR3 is CASSSKLIGDRELYEQYF. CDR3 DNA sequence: TGTGCCAGCAGTTCGAAGTTAATAGGGGACAGGGAACTGTACGAGCAGTACTTC.

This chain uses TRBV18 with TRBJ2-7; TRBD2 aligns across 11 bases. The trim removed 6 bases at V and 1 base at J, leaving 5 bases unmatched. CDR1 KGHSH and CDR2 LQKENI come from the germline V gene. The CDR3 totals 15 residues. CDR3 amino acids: CASSPGTSGSYEQYF. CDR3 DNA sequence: TGTGCCAGCTCCCCCGGGACTAGCGGTTCCTACGAGCAGTACTTC. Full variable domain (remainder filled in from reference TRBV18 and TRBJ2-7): NAGVMQNPRHLVRRRGQEARLRCSPMKGHSHVYWYRQLPEEGLKFMVYLQKENIIDESGMPKERFSAEFPKEGPSILRIQQVVRGDSAAYFCASSPGTSGSYEQYFGPGTRLTVT.

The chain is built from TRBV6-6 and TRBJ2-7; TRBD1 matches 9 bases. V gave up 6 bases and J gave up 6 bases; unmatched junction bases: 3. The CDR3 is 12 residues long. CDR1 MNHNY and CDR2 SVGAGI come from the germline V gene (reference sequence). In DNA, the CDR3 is TGTGCCAGCAGACTGGACAGGGGCGAGCAGTACTTC. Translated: CASRLDRGEQYF.

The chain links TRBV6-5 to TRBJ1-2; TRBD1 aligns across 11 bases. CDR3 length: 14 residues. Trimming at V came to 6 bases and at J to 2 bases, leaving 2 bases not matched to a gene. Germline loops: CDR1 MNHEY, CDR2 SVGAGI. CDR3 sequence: CASSGQGANYGYTF. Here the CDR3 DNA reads TGTGCCAGCAGCGGACAGGGGGCGAACTATGGCTACACCTTC.

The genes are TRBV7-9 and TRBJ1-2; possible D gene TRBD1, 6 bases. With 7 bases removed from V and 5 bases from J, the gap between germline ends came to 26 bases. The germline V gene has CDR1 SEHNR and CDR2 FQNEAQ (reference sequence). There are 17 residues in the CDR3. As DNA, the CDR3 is TGTGCCAGCACCTTTTATGGCGGGGGCGCATTCGGGTATGGCTACACCTTC. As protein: CASTFYGGGAFGYGYTF. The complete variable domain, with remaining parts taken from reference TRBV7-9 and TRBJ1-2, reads DTGVSQNPRHKITKRGQNVTFRCDPISEHNRLYWYRQTLGQGPEFLTYFQNEAQLEKSRLLSDRFSAERPKGSFSTLEIQRTEQGDSAMYLCASTFYGGGAFGYGYTFGSGTRLTVV.

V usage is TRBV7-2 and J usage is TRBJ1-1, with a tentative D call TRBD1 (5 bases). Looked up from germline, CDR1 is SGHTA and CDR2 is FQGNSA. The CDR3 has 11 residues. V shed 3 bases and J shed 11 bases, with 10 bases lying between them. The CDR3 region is CASSFRGEAFF. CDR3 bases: TGTGCCAGCAGCTTCCGGGGGGAGGCTTTCTTT.

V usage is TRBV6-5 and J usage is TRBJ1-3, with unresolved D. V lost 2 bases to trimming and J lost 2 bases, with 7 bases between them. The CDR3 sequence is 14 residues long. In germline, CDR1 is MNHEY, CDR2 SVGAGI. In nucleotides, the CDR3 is TGTGCCAGCAGTTACAGAGCTACTGGAAACACCATATATTTT. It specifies CASSYRATGNTIYF.

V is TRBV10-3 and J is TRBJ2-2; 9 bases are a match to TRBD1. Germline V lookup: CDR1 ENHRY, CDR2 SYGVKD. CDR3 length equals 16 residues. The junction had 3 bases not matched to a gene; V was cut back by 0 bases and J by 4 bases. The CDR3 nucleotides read TGTGCCATCAGTGAGTCGGACAGGGGAGGCACCGGGGAGCTGTTTTTT. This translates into CAISESDRGGTGELFF.

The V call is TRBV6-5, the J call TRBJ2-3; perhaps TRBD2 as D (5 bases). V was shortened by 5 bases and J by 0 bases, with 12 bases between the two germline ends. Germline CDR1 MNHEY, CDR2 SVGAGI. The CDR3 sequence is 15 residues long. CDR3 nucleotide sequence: TGTGCCAGCAGTCGTGACGGGATTAGCACAGATACGCAGTATTTT. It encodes CASSRDGISTDTQYF.

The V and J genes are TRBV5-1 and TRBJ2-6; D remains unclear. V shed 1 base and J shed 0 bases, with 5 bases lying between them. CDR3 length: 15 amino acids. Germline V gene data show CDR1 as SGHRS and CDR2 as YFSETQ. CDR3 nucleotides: TGCGCCAGCAGCTTGACCGGCTCTGGGGCCAACGTCCTGACTTTC. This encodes CASSLTGSGANVLTF.

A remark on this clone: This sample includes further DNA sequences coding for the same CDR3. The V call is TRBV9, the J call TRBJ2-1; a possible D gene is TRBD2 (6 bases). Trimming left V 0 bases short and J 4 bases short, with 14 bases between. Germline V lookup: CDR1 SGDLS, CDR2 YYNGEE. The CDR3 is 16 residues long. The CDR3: CASSVGAGSGYNEQFF. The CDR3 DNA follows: TGTGCCAGCAGCGTAGGGGCGGGTAGCGGATACAATGAGCAGTTCTTC.

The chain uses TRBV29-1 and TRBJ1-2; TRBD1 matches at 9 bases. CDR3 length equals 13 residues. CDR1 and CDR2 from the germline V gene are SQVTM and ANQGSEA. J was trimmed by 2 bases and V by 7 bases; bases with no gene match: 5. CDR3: CSARQGGNYGYTF. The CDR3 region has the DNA TGCAGCGCCCGACAGGGGGGGAACTATGGCTACACCTTC.